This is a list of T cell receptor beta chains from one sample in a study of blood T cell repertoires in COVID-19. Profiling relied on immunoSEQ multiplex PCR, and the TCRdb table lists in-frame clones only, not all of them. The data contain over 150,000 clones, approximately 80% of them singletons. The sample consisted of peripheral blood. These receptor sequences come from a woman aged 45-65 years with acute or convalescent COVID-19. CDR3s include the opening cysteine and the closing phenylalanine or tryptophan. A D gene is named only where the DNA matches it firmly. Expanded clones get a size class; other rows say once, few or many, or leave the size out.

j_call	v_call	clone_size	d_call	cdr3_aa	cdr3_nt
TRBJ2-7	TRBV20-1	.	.	CSTVSSYEQYF	TGCAGTACGGTGAGCTCCTACGAGCAGTACTTC
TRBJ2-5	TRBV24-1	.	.	CATSDPDRKQETQYF	TGTGCCACCAGTGACCCCGACAGGAAACAAGAGACCCAGTACTTC
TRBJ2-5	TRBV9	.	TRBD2	CASSVGGLAGQETQYF	TGTGCCAGCAGCGTAGGGGGGCTAGCGGGACAAGAGACCCAGTACTTC
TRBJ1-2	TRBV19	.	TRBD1	CASSGTGDSRGYTF	TGTGCCAGTAGTGGGACAGGGGATTCGCGCGGCTACACCTTC
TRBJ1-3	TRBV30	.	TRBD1	CAWEQGAGNTIYF	TGTGCCTGGGAACAGGGGGCTGGAAACACCATATATTTT
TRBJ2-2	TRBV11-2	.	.	CASSSAGGTGELFF	TGTGCCAGCAGCTCGGCAGGGGGGACCGGGGAGCTGTTTTTT
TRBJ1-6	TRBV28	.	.	CASSSFHQGDSPLHF	TGTGCCAGCAGTTCCTTCCACCAAGGGGATTCACCCCTCCACTTT
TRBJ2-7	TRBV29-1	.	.	CSVSSGAGSSYEQYF	TGCAGCGTTAGTAGCGGTGCGGGTAGCTCCTACGAGCAGTACTTC
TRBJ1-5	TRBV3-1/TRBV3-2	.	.	CASSQGLISNQPQHF	TGTGCCAGCAGCCAGGGACTCATTAGCAATCAGCCCCAGCATTTT
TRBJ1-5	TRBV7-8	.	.	CASSLAVQGQPQHF	TGTGCCAGCAGCTTAGCAGTACAGGGTCAGCCCCAGCATTTT
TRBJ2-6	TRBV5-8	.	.	CASSFDRLAAGANVLTF	TGTGCCAGCAGCTTTGACAGGCTGGCGGCTGGGGCCAACGTCCTGACTTTC
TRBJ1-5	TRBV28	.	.	CASSLNTGYSNQPQHF	TGTGCCAGCAGTTTAAATACAGGCTATAGCAATCAGCCCCAGCATTTT
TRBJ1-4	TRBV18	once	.	CASSRGQNEKLFF	TGTGCCAGCTCACGAGGACAGAATGAAAAACTGTTTTTT
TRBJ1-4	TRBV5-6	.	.	CASTTLAASNEKLFF	TGTGCCAGCACCACCTTGGCGGCCTCGAATGAAAAACTGTTTTTT
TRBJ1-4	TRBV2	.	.	CASSETVFLKKLFF	TGTGCCAGCAGTGAGACAGTCTTTTTGAAAAAACTGTTTTTT
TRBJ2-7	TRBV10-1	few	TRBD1	CASSPGTGSHEQYF	TGCGCCAGCAGTCCCGGGACAGGGTCCCACGAGCAGTACTTC
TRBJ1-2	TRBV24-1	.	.	CATSDHGQNYGYTF	TGTGCCACCAGTGATCACGGACAGAACTATGGCTACACCTTC
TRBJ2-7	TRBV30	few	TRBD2	CAWSDPSGRGRWEQYF	TGTGCCTGGAGTGACCCTAGCGGGAGGGGTCGATGGGAGCAGTACTTC
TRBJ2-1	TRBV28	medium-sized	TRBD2	CASSYTSGAYNEQFF	TGTGCCAGCAGTTACACTAGCGGAGCCTACAATGAGCAGTTCTTC
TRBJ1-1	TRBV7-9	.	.	CASSLRQGGNTEAFF	TGTGCCAGCAGCCTTCGCCAGGGAGGGAACACTGAAGCTTTCTTT
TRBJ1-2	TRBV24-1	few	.	CATSDKQGLYGYTF	TGTGCCACCAGTGATAAACAGGGTCTCTATGGCTACACCTTC
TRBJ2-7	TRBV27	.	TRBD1	CASRRQGSYEQYF	TGTGCCAGCAGGCGACAGGGAAGTTACGAGCAGTACTTC
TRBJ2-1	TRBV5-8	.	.	CASSLIRELRNEQFF	TGTGCCAGCAGCTTGATACGGGAGTTGCGGAATGAGCAGTTCTTC
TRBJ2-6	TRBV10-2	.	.	CASRDPGQLNVLTF	TGCGCCAGCAGGGATCCGGGACAACTTAACGTCCTGACTTTC
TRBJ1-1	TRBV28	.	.	CASTLERPGGSTEAFF	TGTGCCAGCACCCTAGAGAGACCTGGGGGGAGCACTGAAGCTTTCTTT
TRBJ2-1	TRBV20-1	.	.	CSASSGYSYNEQFF	TGCAGTGCTAGTTCCGGTTATTCCTACAATGAGCAGTTCTTC
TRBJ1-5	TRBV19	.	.	CASSMRGQGLQPQHF	TGTGCCAGTAGTATGAGGGGCCAGGGGCTTCAGCCCCAGCATTTT
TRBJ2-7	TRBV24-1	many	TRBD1	CATSQTGGRDDEQYF	TGTGCCACCAGTCAGACAGGGGGCCGAGACGACGAGCAGTACTTC
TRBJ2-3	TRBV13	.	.	CASSRPSADTQYF	TGTGCCAGCAGCCGCCCCTCAGCAGATACGCAGTATTTT
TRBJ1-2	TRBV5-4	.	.	CASSLSYGGAGGYTF	TGTGCCAGCAGCTTGTCCTATGGAGGGGCAGGTGGCTACACCTTC
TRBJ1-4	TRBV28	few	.	CASSLGGGTNEKLFF	TGTGCCAGCAGTTTAGGGGGGGGAACTAATGAAAAACTGTTTTTT
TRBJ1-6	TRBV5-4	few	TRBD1	CASSFDRVGNSPLHF	TGTGCCAGCAGCTTTGACAGGGTGGGAAATTCACCCCTCCACTTT
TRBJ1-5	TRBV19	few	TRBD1	CASSNPRTGMGSNQPQHF	TGTGCCAGTAGTAACCCAAGGACAGGGATGGGAAGCAATCAGCCCCAGCATTTT
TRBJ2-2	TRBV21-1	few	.	CASHSEGGELFF	TGTGCCAGCCATTCAGAGGGCGGGGAGCTGTTTTTT
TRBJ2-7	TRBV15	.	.	CATSPGGNPYEQYF	TGTGCCACCAGCCCTGGCGGGAACCCCTACGAGCAGTACTTC
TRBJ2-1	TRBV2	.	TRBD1	CASSWDRVGNEQFF	TGTGCCAGCTCCTGGGACAGGGTAGGAAATGAGCAGTTCTTC
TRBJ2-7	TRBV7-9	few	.	CASSFEGVGEQYF	TGTGCCAGCAGCTTCGAGGGGGTTGGGGAGCAGTACTTC
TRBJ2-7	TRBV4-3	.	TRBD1	CASSQNPGGPYEQYF	TGCGCCAGCAGCCAGAACCCAGGGGGACCCTACGAGCAGTACTTC
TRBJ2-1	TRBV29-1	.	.	CSVVRGSFYNEQFF	TGCAGCGTGGTAAGGGGGAGCTTTTACAATGAGCAGTTCTTC
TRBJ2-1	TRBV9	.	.	CASSVGVTENNEQFF	TGTGCCAGCAGCGTAGGCGTGACGGAGAACAATGAGCAGTTCTTC
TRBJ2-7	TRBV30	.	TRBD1	CAWSTGQFSYEQYF	TGTGCCTGGAGTACGGGACAGTTCTCCTACGAGCAGTACTTC
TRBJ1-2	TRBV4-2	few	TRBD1	CASSQDPEGARGYTF	TGTGCCAGCAGCCAAGATCCCGAGGGGGCGAGAGGCTACACCTTC
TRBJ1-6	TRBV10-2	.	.	CASSESAGNNSPLHF	TGCGCCAGCAGTGAGTCAGCGGGGAACAATTCACCCCTCCACTTT
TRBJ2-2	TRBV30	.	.	CACKQGITGELFF	TGTGCCTGTAAGCAGGGGATTACCGGGGAGCTGTTTTTT
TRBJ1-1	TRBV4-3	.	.	CASSRATVNTEAFF	TGCGCCAGCAGCCGTGCCACGGTGAACACTGAAGCTTTCTTT
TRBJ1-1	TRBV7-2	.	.	CASSLALGDTEAFF	TGTGCCAGCAGCTTAGCGCTAGGGGACACTGAAGCTTTCTTT
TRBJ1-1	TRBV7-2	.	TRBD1	CASSRLRQGNTEAFF	TGTGCCAGCAGCCGCCTCAGACAGGGAAATACTGAAGCTTTCTTT
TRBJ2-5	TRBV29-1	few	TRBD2	CSVALAVQETQYF	TGCAGCGTTGCCCTAGCGGTCCAAGAGACCCAGTACTTC
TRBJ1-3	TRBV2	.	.	CASTHGTSGNTIYF	TGTGCCAGCACGCACGGGACATCTGGAAACACCATATATTTT
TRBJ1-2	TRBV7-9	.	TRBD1	CASSPGQGPTYGYTF	TGTGCCAGCAGCCCCGGACAGGGTCCCACTTATGGCTACACCTTC
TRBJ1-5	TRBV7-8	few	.	CASSPEGVFNQPQHF	TGTGCCAGCAGCCCCGAAGGGGTTTTCAATCAGCCCCAGCATTTT
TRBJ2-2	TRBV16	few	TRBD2	CASSPGLAGDGELFF	TGTGCCAGCAGCCCCGGACTAGCGGGAGACGGGGAGCTGTTTTTT
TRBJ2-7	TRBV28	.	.	CASSQGGQDSPYEQYF	TGTGCCAGCAGTCAGGGGGGTCAGGACTCTCCCTACGAGCAGTACTTC
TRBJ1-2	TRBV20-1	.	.	CSARTTTGYTF	TGCAGTGCTAGAACCACAACGGGCTACACCTTC
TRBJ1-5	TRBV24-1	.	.	CATSVQGTSQPQHF	TGTGCCACCAGTGTGCAGGGGACTAGTCAGCCCCAGCATTTT
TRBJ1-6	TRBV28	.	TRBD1	CASSQTGGSYNSPLHF	TGTGCCAGCAGCCAGACAGGGGGCTCCTATAATTCACCCCTCCACTTT